This TCR beta chain was found in a study of control samples from healthy donors and cancer patients. Only in-frame clones appear in the TCRdb table, and some are missing; sequencing was by immunoSEQ multiplex PCR. The sample includes 150,000 or so clones, about 93% of them seen just once. The CDR3 is made up of 14 amino acids. Germline CDR1 and CDR2: SGHAT and FQNNGV. V lost 1 base to trimming and J lost 5 bases, with 11 bases between them. The sample was PBMCs. This chain uses TRBV11-2 with TRBJ1-2; TRBD1 is a possible D gene (5 bases). The source of this sequence is a man between 60 and 75 years old with colorectal cancer. This chain's CDR3 is CASSLGGGEYGYTF. Written as DNA, the CDR3 is TGTGCCAGCAGCTTAGGCGGGGGAGAGTATGGCTACACCTTC.